This T cell receptor (beta chain) was captured in a study of blood T cells in healthy people across ages. From germline, CDR1 is MNHEY and CDR2 SMNVEV (reference sequence). This CDR3 is built from 15 residues. The V end lost 3 bases, the J end lost 1 base, and 13 bases lay between the germline ends. Sample-barcoded 5' priming and a J-beta primer mix drove a second PCR of roughly 6 to 12 cycles. TCRdb called the 5' RACE reads again in MiXCR, with one record for every CDR3 protein. The sample has 1.5 million to 1.9 million distinct CDR3 sequences, less than 45% seen once. This chain links TRBV27 with TRBJ2-7; D is perhaps TRBD1 or TRBD2 (5 bases each). This clonotype was obtained from a woman between 18 and 30 years old in good health. Sample: blood. CDR3 loop: CASSFQGDGSYEQYF. CDR3 DNA: TGTGCCAGCAGTTTCCAAGGGGACGGGTCCTACGAGCAGTACTTC.